Detailed here is one TCR beta chain. Germline loops: CDR1 GTSNPN, CDR2 SVGIG (reference sequence). The CDR3 contains 15 residues. V was clipped by 2 bases and J by 7 bases, with 20 bases between them. The data are from a study of patients and donors after allogeneic stem cell transplantation. TCRdb analysed the RT-PCR reads with MiXCR anew, one entry per CDR3 protein. The profile shows over 350,000 distinct CDR3 sequences, approximately 16% of them singletons. The sequence came from a human donor who was either an allogeneic HSCT recipient or a stem cell or donor lymphocyte infusion donor (not recorded which). It is not recorded whose cells these are; they may come from a transplant donor. The source material was blood, either unsorted or a sorted T cell fraction (not recorded which). The chain joins TRBV30 to TRBJ1-1; possible D gene TRBD1, 5 bases. The CDR3 region has the DNA TGTGCCTGGAGTCCACCGGGACGAAGGGTTTTTGAAGCTTTCTTT. Its translation: CAWSPPGRRVFEAFF.